The 10 T cell receptor beta chains reported below all come from one sample, sequenced in a study of cytomegalovirus exposure and HLA in healthy donors. Repertoires were generated with immunoSEQ multiplex PCR, while TCRdb's copy carries only in-frame clones and drops some. This sample carries approximately 54,000 clones, about nine tenths of them seen once, and the ten largest clones take 7.5% to 9.5%. What was sequenced was PBMCs. These receptors were taken from a woman aged 18-29 years in good health and CMV-seropositive.

V usage is TRBV7-2 and J usage is TRBJ1-1; no firm D call. CDR1 is SGHTA, CDR2 FQGNSA, per germline. V lost 2 bases, J lost 1 base, and 5 bases lay in between. CDR3 size: 13 residues. Written as DNA, the CDR3 is TGTGCCAGCAGCTTATTATGGAACACTGAAGCTTTCTTT. It yields the protein CASSLLWNTEAFF.

The chain has TRBV5-4 and TRBJ1-6; D is uncertain. The CDR3 extends over 15 amino acids. With 0 bases removed from V and 3 bases from J, the gap between germline ends came to 7 bases. Germline V gene lookup returns CDR1 SGHNT and CDR2 YYREEE (reference sequence). CDR3 residues: CASSLDGDYNSPLHF. The CDR3 DNA sequence: TGTGCCAGCAGCTTGGATGGAGACTATAATTCACCCCTCCACTTT.

The chain couples TRBV19 to TRBJ1-3, with TRBD1 matching 7 bases. This CDR3 is 16 amino acids long. Per germline, CDR1 LNHDA and CDR2 SQIVND (reference sequence). The trim removed 6 bases at V and 4 bases at J, leaving 12 bases unmatched. For the CDR3, the DNA is TGTGCCAGTAGAAGCCTCCGGGACAGAGCGGGAAACACCATATATTTT. Translation gives CASRSLRDRAGNTIYF. Complete variable domain (other parts from reference TRBV19 and TRBJ1-3): DGGITQSPKYLFRKEGQNVTLSCEQNLNHDAMYWYRQDPGQGLRLIYYSQIVNDFQKGDIAEGYSVSREKKESFPLTVTSAQKNPTAFYLCASRSLRDRAGNTIYFGEGSWLTVV.

In DNA form, the CDR3 reads TGCGCCAGCAGCGGATCGACGAGAGCAGCGCGAAACCGAAAGACCTATGGCTACACCTTC. Translated, it gives CASSGSTRAARNRKTYGYTF. The chain carries TRBV4-1 and TRBJ1-2; D unclear. V was trimmed by 5 bases and J by 4 bases, leaving 32 bases between them. CDR1 and CDR2 (germline): MGHRA, YSYEKL. The CDR3 length is 20 residues.

This clone was observed a few times. V and J are TRBV4-2 and TRBJ2-7; 7 nucleotides agree with TRBD1. Germline trimming cut 4 bases from V and 0 bases from J; bases unmatched to any gene: 6. The CDR3 spans 15 residues. Germline V gene data show CDR1 as LGHNA and CDR2 as YNFKEQ. Written as DNA, the CDR3 is TGTGCCAGCAGCCGACAGGGATTGAGCTCCTACGAGCAGTACTTC. It is translated as CASSRQGLSSYEQYF.

Sample share makes this clone medium-sized. The rearrangement joins TRBV9 to TRBJ2-5, with 9 bases fitting TRBD2. This CDR3 is 17 amino acids long. The V gene end was trimmed by 0 bases and the J gene end by 1 base; junction bases not matched to a gene: 7. From germline, CDR1 is SGDLS and CDR2 YYNGEE. CDR3 DNA sequence: TGTGCCAGCAGCGTAGATGCAGCGGGGGGCGCCCAAGAGACCCAGTACTTC. Translation gives CASSVDAAGGAQETQYF.

The rearrangement uses TRBV19 and TRBJ1-5; no firm D call. The ends were cut back, 6 bases at V and 0 bases at J, with 15 bases in the middle. This CDR3 spans 16 amino acids. Germline V gene data show CDR1 as LNHDA and CDR2 as SQIVND (reference sequence). The CDR3 region is CASRNLRQASNQPQHF. The CDR3 nucleotides are TGTGCCAGTAGAAACCTTCGACAAGCTAGCAATCAGCCCCAGCATTTT.

V is TRBV15 and J is TRBJ1-5; TRBD1 matches 8 bases. With V trimmed by 5 bases and J by 6 bases, 6 bases remained unmatched. There are 14 residues in the CDR3. Germline CDR1 is LNHNV and CDR2 is YYDKDF (reference sequence). Written as DNA, the CDR3 is TGTGCCACCAGCGTAAGACAGGGGAGTCAGCCCCAGCATTTT. Its translation: CATSVRQGSQPQHF. Based on the CDR3 plus reference TRBV15 and TRBJ1-5, the full variable domain is DAMVIQNPRYQVTQFGKPVTLSCSQTLNHNVMYWYQQKSSQAPKLLFHYYDKDFNNEADTPDNFQSRRPNTSFCFLDIRSPGLGDTAMYLCATSVRQGSQPQHFGDGTRLSIL.

V and J are TRBV28 and TRBJ1-1; D possibly corresponds to TRBD1 (6 bases). The CDR3 contains 16 residues. Germline V gives CDR1 MDHEN, CDR2 SYDVKM. Trimming removed 4 bases from V and 5 bases from J, with 20 bases in between. The CDR3, as DNA: TGTGCCAGCAGTTCCGGCACAGGGTTTTGGCTGACTGAAGCTTTCTTT. Its protein is CASSSGTGFWLTEAFF.

The gene calls are TRBV6-1 and TRBJ2-3; no definite D call. There are 13 residues in the CDR3. Trimming removed 6 bases from V and 0 bases from J, with 7 bases in between. CDR1 MNHNS and CDR2 SASEGT come from the germline V gene. CDR3 residues: CASSYPSTDTQYF. In nucleotides, the CDR3 is TGTGCCAGCAGCTACCCTAGCACAGATACGCAGTATTTT.